This record looks at one T cell receptor beta chain sequence and its context. This entry is derived from a study of shared clonotypes between healthy human individuals. Positively selected for CCR7, the CD45RO-negative cells used as naive CD8 cells excluded terminally differentiated effector memory CD45RA+ cells. CDR3 size: 19 residues. The germline V gene has CDR1 SGHRS and CDR2 YFSETQ. The trim removed 4 bases at V and 0 bases at J, leaving 12 bases unmatched. TCRdb's table, derived via immunoSEQ multiplex PCR, lists solely in-frame clones and lacks some. The sample consists of approximately 720,000 clones, 92% of them appearing once.

This sequence joins TRBV5-1 and TRBJ2-6; 8 nucleotides align to TRBD1. Sequencing used naive CD8+ T cells sorted from blood. The sequence derives from a man aged 25-45 years in good health. The CDR3 DNA reads TGCGCCAGCAGCATTGACCCGGGACAGGACGCCTCTGGGGCCAACGTCCTGACTTTC. Translating gives CASSIDPGQDASGANVLTF.